This T cell receptor (beta chain) was identified during a study of T cell repertoires in cytomegalovirus infection. Whole-study context: Public TCR beta signatures marked donors with CMV infection and the matching HLA. Whole-study findings and limits: Dominant in the ex vivo response were TCR beta clonotypes restricted by HLA-C and specific for CMV.

The CDR3 runs 15 residues. Trimming stripped 1 base from V and 8 bases from J, with 15 bases between. Of note for this clonotype: Its antigen is still unknown.

MiXCR, run by TCRdb on the reads, gives a single entry per CDR3 protein. The sample lists around 900,000 distinct CDR3 sequences, approximately 31% seen once, with 11% to 15% in the top ten. The J gene is TRBJ2-1, the V gene TRBV12-3 or TRBV12-4; tentative D call: TRBD2 (6 bases). This specimen was cultured CD8+ T cells from PBMCs, taken from culture after CMV antigen stimulation. This clonotype originated in a human donor in good health (CMV status not recorded). Some clones in this sample may be carry-over from other donors' samples. The CDR3 nucleotides are TGTGCCAGCAGTTTAGGACTGGAGGGATTCGATGAGCAGTTCTTC. Its protein is CASSLGLEGFDEQFF.